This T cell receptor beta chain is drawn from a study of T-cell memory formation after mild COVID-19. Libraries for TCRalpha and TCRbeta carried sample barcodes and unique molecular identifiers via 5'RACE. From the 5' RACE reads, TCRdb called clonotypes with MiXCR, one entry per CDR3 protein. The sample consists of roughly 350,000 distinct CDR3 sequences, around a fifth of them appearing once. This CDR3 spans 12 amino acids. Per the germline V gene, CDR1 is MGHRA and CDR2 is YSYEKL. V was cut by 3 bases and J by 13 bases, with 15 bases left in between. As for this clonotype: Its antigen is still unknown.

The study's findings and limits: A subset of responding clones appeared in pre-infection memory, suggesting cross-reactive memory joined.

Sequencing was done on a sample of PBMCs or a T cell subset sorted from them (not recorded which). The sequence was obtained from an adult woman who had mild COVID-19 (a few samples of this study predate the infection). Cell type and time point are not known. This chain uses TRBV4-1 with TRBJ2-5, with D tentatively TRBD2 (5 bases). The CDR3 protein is CASSHGQGSRYF. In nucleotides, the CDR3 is TGCGCCAGCAGCCATGGCCAAGGGAGTCGGTACTTC.